These 9 T cell receptor beta chains originate from one sample sequenced in a study of blood T cell repertoires in COVID-19. Method: immunoSEQ multiplex PCR; TCRdb's copy keeps in-frame clones and lacks some. The sample shows around 260,000 clones, around 90% of them seen only once. Material: peripheral blood. These TCRs come from a woman in her 40s who had recovered from COVID-19.

The chain combines TRBV21-1 with TRBJ2-1; TRBD2, the table's D call, lacks a check against the DNA. TRBV21-1 is marked as a pseudogene. CDR3 size: 12 residues. The CDR3 nucleotides read TGTGCCAGCGGAGGGAGGGGAGGTGAGCAGTTCTTC. Amino acids: CASGGRGGEQFF.

The J gene is TRBJ2-3, the V gene TRBV7-8; D is undetermined. The CDR3 has 13 residues. Germline CDR1 reads SGHVS; CDR2 reads FQNEAQ. V lost 1 base, J lost 4 bases, and 6 bases lay in between. CDR3 amino acids: CASSLVAPDTQYF. CDR3 coding DNA: TGTGCCAGCAGCTTAGTTGCGCCAGATACGCAGTATTTT.

CDR3 nucleotide sequence: TGTGCCAGCAGCTTTCCTATGAACAATGAGCAGTTCTTC. Protein sequence: CASSFPMNNEQFF. This rearrangement joins TRBV7-8 to TRBJ2-1; the D is unclear. The CDR3 consists of 13 residues. Trimming pared 3 bases from V and 5 bases from J, leaving 8 bases between. Germline V gene data show CDR1 as SGHVS and CDR2 as FQNEAQ.

The chain is built from TRBV5-1 and TRBJ2-2, with TRBD2 matching 8 bases. Germline-derived CDR1 and CDR2 are SGHRS and YFSETQ. The CDR3 contains 16 residues. The J segment lost 2 bases and the V segment lost 0 bases, leaving 3 bases of the junction unmatched. CDR3 nucleotide sequence: TGCGCCAGCAGCTTGGGCGGGGGGCTAAACACCGGGGAGCTGTTTTTT. Amino acid sequence: CASSLGGGLNTGELFF. Full variable domain (remainder filled in from reference TRBV5-1 and TRBJ2-2): KAGVTQTPRYLIKTRGQQVTLSCSPISGHRSVSWYQQTPGQGLQFLFEYFSETQRNKGNFPGRFSGRQFSNSRSEMNVSTLELGDSALYLCASSLGGGLNTGELFFGEGSRLTVL.

The chain has TRBV30 and TRBJ2-7; 8 bases are a match to TRBD2. The CDR3 has 15 residues. The V gene's germline CDR1 is GTSNPN and CDR2 SVGIG (reference sequence). The J segment lost 7 bases and the V segment lost 3 bases, leaving 14 bases of the junction unmatched. Here the CDR3 reads CAWRPTGLAGGEQYF. CDR3 bases: TGTGCCTGGAGGCCAACTGGACTAGCCGGGGGGGAGCAGTACTTC.

The chain couples TRBV24-1 to TRBJ2-5; D is perhaps TRBD2 (6 bases). The germline V and J ends were trimmed by 6 bases and 0 bases, with 13 bases remaining between them. The CDR3 contains 15 residues. Germline CDR1 and CDR2: KGHDR and SFDVKD. The CDR3 spells CATSSRWGDQETQYF. The CDR3 DNA sequence: TGTGCCACCAGTAGCCGCTGGGGGGACCAAGAGACCCAGTACTTC.

V gene TRBV28 combines with J gene TRBJ2-2; D might be TRBD1 (7 bases). The V and J ends lost 6 bases and 0 bases respectively, with 11 bases between them. This CDR3 comprises 15 residues. Germline V CDR1 and CDR2: MDHEN, SYDVKM. CDR3 protein: CASSQGGPNTGELFF. The CDR3 bases are TGTGCCAGCAGCCAGGGGGGCCCGAACACCGGGGAGCTGTTTTTT.

This chain uses TRBV6-4 with TRBJ2-5, with TRBD2 identical over 9 bases. Germline V gene lookup returns CDR1 MRHNA and CDR2 SNTAGT. The CDR3 has 15 amino acids. J was trimmed by 5 bases and V by 4 bases; bases with no gene match: 8. Here the CDR3 DNA reads TGTGCCAGCAGTGTCGTAGCGGGAGAGGGTGAGACCCAGTACTTC. It translates to CASSVVAGEGETQYF.

The chain is built from TRBV18 and TRBJ1-1; no clear D gene. The CDR3 is 13 amino acids. Looked up from germline, CDR1 is KGHSH and CDR2 is LQKENI. V lost 3 bases to trimming and J lost 3 bases, with 8 bases between them. CDR3 nucleotide sequence: TGTGCCAGCTCACCTGCCGCGGACACTGAAGCTTTCTTT. This sequence encodes CASSPAADTEAFF.